The 27 T cell receptor beta chains listed next were all sequenced from one sample in a study of graft-versus-host responses after intestinal transplantation. These receptors lack a known antigen. Sequencing was performed with immunoSEQ multiplex PCR; in TCRdb, only in-frame clones are kept and a portion is missing. This sample yields some 110,000 clones, of which approximately 93% are seen a single time; roughly 1.2% belongs to the top ten. Sequences were derived from unstimulated CD8+ T cells sorted from spleen or lymph node cells, sampled before transplant. The receptors shown here come from a human donor who was the organ donor for an intestinal transplant.

This clone is a singleton in its sample. The sample has other DNA sequences that encode this CDR3 too. The chain links TRBV27 to TRBJ2-7; the match to TRBD1 covers 7 bases. V trimming: 3 bases; J trimming: 0 bases; junction bases outside the gene matches: 17. This CDR3 is 19 amino acids long. CDR1 is MNHEY, CDR2 SMNVEV, per germline (reference sequence). CDR3 loop: CASSLSGTDSIRFSYEQYF. In DNA form, the CDR3 reads TGTGCCAGCAGTTTGTCCGGGACAGACTCTATCCGTTTCTCCTACGAGCAGTACTTC.

CDR3 region: CASSSSTMNTEAFF. The CDR3 region has the DNA TGTGCCAGCAGCTCCTCGACTATGAACACTGAAGCTTTCTTT. V gene TRBV7-9 combines with J gene TRBJ1-1, with D uncertain. Germline V gene lookup returns CDR1 SEHNR and CDR2 FQNEAQ (reference sequence). V was pared by 4 bases and J by 0 bases, with 9 bases between. The CDR3 consists of 14 residues.

The V gene is TRBV29-1, the J gene TRBJ2-1; D is tentatively TRBD1 or TRBD2 (6 bases each). The CDR3 is made up of 13 amino acids. Germline CDR1 and CDR2: SQVTM and ANQGSEA. V was pared by 7 bases and J by 4 bases, with 14 bases between. CDR3 nucleotides: TGCAGCGCCCGTGGGGGGCAGTACAATGAGCAGTTCTTC. It codes for CSARGGQYNEQFF.

The chain is built from TRBV4-2 and TRBJ2-7; TRBD2 matches at 7 bases. The V gene end was trimmed by 4 bases and the J gene end by 3 bases; junction bases not matched to a gene: 6. Per the germline V gene, CDR1 is LGHNA and CDR2 is YNFKEQ. The CDR3 length is 14 residues. The CDR3 DNA reads TGTGCCAGCAGCCCCGGACTAGAGGACTACGAGCAGTACTTC. Translated: CASSPGLEDYEQYF.

The chain employs TRBV27 and TRBJ1-4; a possible D gene is TRBD1 (5 bases). The CDR3 contains 15 residues. Germline CDR1 and CDR2: MNHEY and SMNVEV (reference sequence). V was cut by 6 bases and J by 7 bases, with 18 bases left in between. The CDR3: CASRAGAYRSEKLFF. In DNA form, the CDR3 reads TGTGCCAGCAGAGCCGGGGCCTATAGGAGTGAAAAACTGTTTTTT.

The chain is built from TRBV29-1 and TRBJ2-1; 7 bases match TRBD2. V gave up 3 bases and J gave up 4 bases; unmatched junction bases: 12. The CDR3 contains 16 residues. Germline V lookup: CDR1 SQVTM, CDR2 ANQGSEA. The CDR3 bases are TGCAGCGTTGATGCTCCTCTAGCGGAGATTTACAATGAGCAGTTCTTC. Translated, it gives CSVDAPLAEIYNEQFF.

The V and J genes are TRBV28 and TRBJ1-1; D is ambiguous. Germline values: CDR1 MDHEN, CDR2 SYDVKM. This CDR3 spans 12 amino acids. Trimming took 3 bases from V and 2 from J, leaving 4 bases between them. CDR3 amino acids: CASSFDNTEAFF. In nucleotides, the CDR3 is TGTGCCAGCAGTTTCGACAACACTGAAGCTTTCTTT.

The chain links TRBV2 to TRBJ1-1, with D tentatively TRBD1 (6 bases). The CDR3 spans 17 residues. V was trimmed by 3 bases and J by 3 bases, leaving 20 bases between them. Germline CDR1 is SNHLY and CDR2 is FYNNEI. The CDR3 sequence: CASSETGTWTDHTEAFF. The CDR3 DNA reads TGTGCCAGCAGTGAGACAGGAACCTGGACCGACCACACTGAAGCTTTCTTT.

The gene calls are TRBV11-3 and TRBJ2-7; D perhaps matches TRBD1 (5 bases). Germline CDR1 and CDR2: SGHNT and YENEEA. V was clipped by 2 bases and J by 3 bases, with 17 bases between them. This CDR3 contains 16 residues. The CDR3 DNA reads TGTGCCAGCAGCTTACTTTTGTGGCAGGGTGTCTACGAGCAGTACTTC. As protein: CASSLLLWQGVYEQYF.

Worth noting for this clone: Other DNA sequences from this sample encode an identical CDR3 as well. The V and J genes are TRBV27 and TRBJ1-5; D possibly corresponds to TRBD1 (5 bases). CDR1 is MNHEY and CDR2 is SMNVEV in the germline V gene (reference sequence). The V end was cut by 2 bases, the J end by 0 bases, with 5 bases between. CDR3 length: 14 residues. CDR3 amino acids: CASSLRGSNQPQHF. CDR3 DNA: TGTGCCAGCAGTTTAAGGGGTAGCAATCAGCCCCAGCATTTT.

The V gene is TRBV2, the J gene TRBJ2-1; D not resolved. The V end lost 6 bases, the J end lost 4 bases, and 10 bases lay between the germline ends. CDR3 length: 13 residues. Germline V gene data show CDR1 as SNHLY and CDR2 as FYNNEI. The CDR3 here is CASSSGGYNEQFF. The DNA for the CDR3 is TGTGCCAGCAGCTCAGGCGGATACAATGAGCAGTTCTTC.

Regarding this clone: The same CDR3 also results from other DNA sequences found in this sample. V is TRBV7-2 and J is TRBJ2-1; D remains unclear. Germline CDR1 is SGHTA and CDR2 is FQGNSA. This CDR3 region has 11 residues. Trimming took off 1 base at V and 7 bases at J, with 2 bases between the two ends. This CDR3 is CASSLGNEQFF. DNA of the CDR3: TGTGCCAGCAGCTTAGGGAATGAGCAGTTCTTC.

The genes are TRBV6-1 and TRBJ1-2, with 8 positions matching TRBD1. With 3 bases clipped from V and 5 bases from J, the junction kept 5 bases outside the gene matches. Germline-derived CDR1 and CDR2 are MNHNS and SASEGT. The CDR3 loop spans 14 amino acids. Here the CDR3 reads CASSDLGQGYGYTF. DNA of the CDR3: TGTGCCAGCAGTGATCTCGGACAGGGTTATGGCTACACCTTC.

This clone was recorded once. This rearrangement joins TRBV13 to TRBJ2-1; TRBD2 aligns across 10 bases. In germline, CDR1 is PRHDT, CDR2 FYEKMQ (reference sequence). The CDR3 has 19 amino acids. V lost 0 bases, J lost 4 bases, and 12 bases stayed unmatched. The CDR3 region has the DNA TGTGCCAGCAGCTTAGGCTCTCTAGCGGGAGATCGTAGATACAATGAGCAGTTCTTC. Encoded protein: CASSLGSLAGDRRYNEQFF.

Only a few counts were recorded for this clone. The V call is TRBV7-9, the J call TRBJ1-2; D is perhaps TRBD1 (6 bases). The V end lost 8 bases, the J end lost 5 bases, and 15 bases lay between the germline ends. Germline loops: CDR1 SEHNR, CDR2 FQNEAQ (reference sequence). The CDR3 sequence is 13 residues long. DNA for the CDR3: TGTGCCAGCGGACGATCGGGACATTATGGCTACACCTTC. Encoded protein: CASGRSGHYGYTF.

The rearrangement joins TRBV6-4 to TRBJ1-6; 8 bases line up with TRBD1. Germline V CDR1 and CDR2: MRHNA, SNTAGT. There are 15 residues in the CDR3. With 5 bases clipped from V and 6 bases from J, the junction kept 6 bases outside the gene matches. CDR3 sequence: CASSPDGTGNSPLHF. In DNA, the CDR3 is TGTGCCAGCAGTCCCGACGGGACAGGTAATTCACCCCTCCACTTT.

This clone appeared a single time. The chain employs TRBV5-6 and TRBJ1-2, with D perhaps matching TRBD1 (5 bases). Germline CDR1 SGHDT, CDR2 YYEEEE. The ends were cut back, 3 bases at V and 3 bases at J, with 9 bases in the middle. This CDR3 has 13 amino acids. CDR3 nucleotides: TGTGCCAGCAGCTCCGGGACCCACTATGGCTACACCTTC. Its translation is CASSSGTHYGYTF.

This chain connects TRBV28 to TRBJ1-2, with D maybe TRBD1 (6 bases). The V gene lost 3 bases and the J gene lost 6 bases, with 11 bases spanning the gap. The CDR3 spans 13 residues. Germline loops: CDR1 MDHEN, CDR2 SYDVKM. The CDR3 region has the DNA TGTGCCAGCAGTTTCCCAGGGGTGGATGGCTACACCTTC. Amino acids: CASSFPGVDGYTF.

This clone showed up just a few times. V and J are TRBV19 and TRBJ2-7, with D possibly being TRBD2 (7 bases). This CDR3 has 14 residues. Deletions cut 5 bases from V and 6 bases from J, with 17 bases between. In germline, CDR1 is LNHDA, CDR2 SQIVND (reference sequence). The CDR3 here is CASSPSGGVIEQYF. The CDR3 DNA reads TGTGCCAGTAGTCCCTCGGGGGGCGTGATCGAGCAGTACTTC. The whole variable domain, remainder taken from reference TRBV19 and TRBJ2-7, is DGGITQSPKYLFRKEGQNVTLSCEQNLNHDAMYWYRQDPGQGLRLIYYSQIVNDFQKGDIAEGYSVSREKKESFPLTVTSAQKNPTAFYLCASSPSGGVIEQYFGPGTRLTVT.

This chain links TRBV6-6 with TRBJ2-1; 10 bases are a match to TRBD2. V lost 4 bases to trimming and J lost 8 bases; unmatched junction nucleotides: 5. Per germline, CDR1 MNHNY and CDR2 SVGAGI (reference sequence). The CDR3 covers 14 residues. CDR3 amino acids: CASSWTSGRDEQFF. DNA for the CDR3: TGTGCCAGCAGTTGGACTAGCGGTAGGGATGAGCAGTTCTTC.

V usage is TRBV27 and J usage is TRBJ2-3, with no clear D. This CDR3 contains 16 residues. Germline CDR1 MNHEY, CDR2 SMNVEV (reference sequence). Trimming took off 2 bases at V and 0 bases at J, with 12 bases between the two ends. The CDR3 is CASSLLSSSSTDTQYF. The CDR3 region has the DNA TGTGCCAGCAGTTTACTATCGTCTTCTAGCACAGATACGCAGTATTTT.

The chain employs TRBV4-3 and TRBJ2-1; no clear D gene. The V end lost 1 base, the J end lost 9 bases, and 7 bases lay between the germline ends. The germline V gene has CDR1 LGHNA and CDR2 YSLEER. The CDR3 loop spans 12 amino acids. CDR3 nucleotides: TGCGCCAGCAGCCAAGGGGCCAGTGAGCAGTTCTTC. Protein sequence: CASSQGASEQFF.

The V call is TRBV4-1, the J call TRBJ2-7; D remains unclear. V was shortened by 1 base and J by 0 bases, with 10 bases between the two germline ends. The CDR3 spans 15 residues. CDR1 is MGHRA and CDR2 is YSYEKL in the germline V gene. CDR3 sequence (DNA): TGCGCCAGCAGCCAAGGGTCAGCAATCTCCTACGAGCAGTACTTC. Translation gives CASSQGSAISYEQYF.

V usage is TRBV4-1 and J usage is TRBJ2-1; no clear D gene. The CDR3 spans 14 residues. V lost 0 bases and J 4 bases, leaving 7 bases between the germline ends. Germline V gene lookup returns CDR1 MGHRA and CDR2 YSYEKL. In DNA, the CDR3 is TGCGCCAGCAGCCAAGAATGGCTGTACAATGAGCAGTTCTTC. Translated, it gives CASSQEWLYNEQFF.

The CDR3, as DNA: TGTGCCAGCAGTTTGGAGACCCAGTACTTC. It yields the protein CASSLETQYF. The chain carries TRBV2 and TRBJ2-5, with D unclear. The CDR3 runs to 10 residues. Germline V gives CDR1 SNHLY, CDR2 FYNNEI. Trimming pared 5 bases from V and 5 bases from J, leaving 3 bases between.

The chain couples TRBV7-6 to TRBJ2-5; 8 bases are a match to TRBD1. Trimming cost V 5 bases and J 2 bases; bases outside gene matches: 10. The CDR3 totals 16 residues. The germline gives CDR1 SGHVS, CDR2 FNYEAQ. The CDR3 region has the DNA TGTGCCAGCAGCGACCGGGACAGGCCTTTTCAAGAGACCCAGTACTTC. Protein: CASSDRDRPFQETQYF.

CDR3 coding DNA: TGTGCCAGCAGCTCCTACCCGGGGCCTTCCTACGAGCAGTACTTC. Amino acid sequence: CASSSYPGPSYEQYF. This chain links TRBV7-2 with TRBJ2-7; TRBD1 or TRBD2 may be the D gene (5 bases each). V was shortened by 4 bases and J by 1 base, with 14 bases between the two germline ends. The CDR3 length is 15 residues. CDR1 and CDR2 from the germline V gene are SGHTA and FQGNSA.